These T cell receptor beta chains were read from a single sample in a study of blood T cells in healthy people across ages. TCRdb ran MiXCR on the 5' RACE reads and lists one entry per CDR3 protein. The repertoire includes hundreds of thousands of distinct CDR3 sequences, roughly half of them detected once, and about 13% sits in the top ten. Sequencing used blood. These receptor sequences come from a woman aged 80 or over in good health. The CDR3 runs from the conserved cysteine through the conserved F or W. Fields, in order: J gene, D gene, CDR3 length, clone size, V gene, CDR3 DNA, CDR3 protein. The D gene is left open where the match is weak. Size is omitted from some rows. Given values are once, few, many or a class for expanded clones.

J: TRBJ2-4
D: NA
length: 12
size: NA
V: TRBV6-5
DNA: TGTGCCAGCAGCCCAACGGCAGGAAATCAGTACTTC
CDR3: CASSPTAGNQYF

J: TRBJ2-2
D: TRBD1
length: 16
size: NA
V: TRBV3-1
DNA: TGTGCCAGCAGCCAATGGGACAGGGGAATTACCGGGGAGCTGTTTTTT
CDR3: CASSQWDRGITGELFF

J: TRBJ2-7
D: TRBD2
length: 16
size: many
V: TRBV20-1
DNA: TGCAGTGCTAATCCTAGCGGGAGGGCCTCGGCTCGCGAGCAGTACTTC
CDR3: CSANPSGRASAREQYF

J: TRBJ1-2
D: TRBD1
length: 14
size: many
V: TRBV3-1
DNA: TGTGCCAGCAGCCAAGGACAGGGCTTCCATGGCTACACCTTC
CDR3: CASSQGQGFHGYTF

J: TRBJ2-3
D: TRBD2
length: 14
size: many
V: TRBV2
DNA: TGTGCCAGAGGGACTAGCTTGCGCACAGATACGCAGTATTTT
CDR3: CARGTSLRTDTQYF

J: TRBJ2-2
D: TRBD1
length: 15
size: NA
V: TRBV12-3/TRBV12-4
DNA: TGTGCCAGCATCCGGGACAGGGCTTATACCGGGGAGCTGTTTTTT
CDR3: CASIRDRAYTGELFF

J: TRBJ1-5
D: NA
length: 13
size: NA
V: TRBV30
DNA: TGTGCCTGGAGTGTTAGGAGGAATCAGCCCCAGCATTTT
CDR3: CAWSVRRNQPQHF

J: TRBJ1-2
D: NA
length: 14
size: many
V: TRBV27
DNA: TGTGCCAGCAGGCCACTTACAGGTCTCTATGGCTACACCTTC
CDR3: CASRPLTGLYGYTF

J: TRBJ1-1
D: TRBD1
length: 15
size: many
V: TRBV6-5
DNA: TGTGCCAGCACTCCTCGACAGGGTGAGGGGACTGAAGCTTTCTTT
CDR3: CASTPRQGEGTEAFF

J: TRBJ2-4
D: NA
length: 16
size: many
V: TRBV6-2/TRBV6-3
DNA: TGTGCCAGCAGTCCGCTCCGGGCGGCGGCCAAAAACATTCAGTACTTC
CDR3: CASSPLRAAAKNIQYF

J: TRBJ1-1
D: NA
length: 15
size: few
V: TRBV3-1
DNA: TGTGCCAGCAGCCAAGGGGGGGGAGAGAACACTGAAGCTTTCTTT
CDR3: CASSQGGGENTEAFF

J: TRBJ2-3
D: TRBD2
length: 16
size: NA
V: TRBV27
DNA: TGTGCCAGCAGAGTGATGGGACTAGCGGGATCCGATACGCGGTATTTT
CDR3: CASRVMGLAGSDTRYF

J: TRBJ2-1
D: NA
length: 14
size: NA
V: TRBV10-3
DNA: TGTGCCATCACCACGGCTAGCTCCTACAATGAGCAGTTCTTC
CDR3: CAITTASSYNEQFF

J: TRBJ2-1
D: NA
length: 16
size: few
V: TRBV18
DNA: TGTGCCAGCTCACGGACTGCCCCCAGCTCCTACAATGAGCAGTTCTTC
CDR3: CASSRTAPSSYNEQFF

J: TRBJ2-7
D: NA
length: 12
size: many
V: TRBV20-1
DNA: TGCAGTGGATTACATTCTGGGTACGAGCAGTACTTC
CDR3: CSGLHSGYEQYF

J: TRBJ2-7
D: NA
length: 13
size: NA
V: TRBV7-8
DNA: TGTGCCAGCAGCCGAGGGGACCTCGCCGAGCAGTACTTC
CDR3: CASSRGDLAEQYF

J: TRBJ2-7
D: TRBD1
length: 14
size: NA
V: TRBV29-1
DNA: TGCAGCGTGAAGGGACAGGGTGTTGATTACGAGCAGTACTTC
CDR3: CSVKGQGVDYEQYF

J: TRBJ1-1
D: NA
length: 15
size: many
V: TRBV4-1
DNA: TGCGCCAGCAGCCCCCTCAGAGCAGGGAACACTGAAGCTTTCTTT
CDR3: CASSPLRAGNTEAFF

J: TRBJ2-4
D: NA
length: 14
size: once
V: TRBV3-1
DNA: TGTGCCAGCAGCCAATCGGGTACGCAAAACATTCAGTACTTC
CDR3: CASSQSGTQNIQYF

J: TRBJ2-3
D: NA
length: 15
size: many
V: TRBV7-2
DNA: TGTGCCAGCAGCTTATTGGAGCGGAGCACAGATACGCAGTATTTT
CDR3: CASSLLERSTDTQYF

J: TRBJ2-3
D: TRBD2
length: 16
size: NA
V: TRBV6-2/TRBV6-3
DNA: TGTGCCAGCAGTTACTTCTTAGCGGGGGGGGTAGATACGCAGTATTTT
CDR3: CASSYFLAGGVDTQYF

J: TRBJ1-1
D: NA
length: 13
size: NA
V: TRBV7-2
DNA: TGTGCCAGCAGCGGCAGAGACCTTGACCGGGCTTTCTTT
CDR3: CASSGRDLDRAFF

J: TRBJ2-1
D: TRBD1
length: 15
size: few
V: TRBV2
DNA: TGTGCCAGCAGTTACAGGGGTCGTGAAAATGGGGAGCAGTTCTTC
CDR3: CASSYRGRENGEQFF

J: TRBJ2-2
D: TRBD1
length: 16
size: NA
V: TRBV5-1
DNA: TGCGCCAGCAGCTTCGGCAGGGGGACGAACACCGGGGAGCTGTTTTTT
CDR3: CASSFGRGTNTGELFF

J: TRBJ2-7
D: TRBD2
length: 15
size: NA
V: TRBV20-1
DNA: TGCAGTGCTTTGACTAGCGGAGCTTTTACCTACGAGCAGTACTTC
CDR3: CSALTSGAFTYEQYF

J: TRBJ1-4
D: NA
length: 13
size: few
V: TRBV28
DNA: TGTGCCAGCACTACGTCTGGAAGGGAAAAACTGTTTTTT
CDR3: CASTTSGREKLFF

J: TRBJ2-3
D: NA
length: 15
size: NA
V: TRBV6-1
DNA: TGTGCCAGCGCGCGGGGGCAGGTTGGCACAGATACGCAGTATTTT
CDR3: CASARGQVGTDTQYF